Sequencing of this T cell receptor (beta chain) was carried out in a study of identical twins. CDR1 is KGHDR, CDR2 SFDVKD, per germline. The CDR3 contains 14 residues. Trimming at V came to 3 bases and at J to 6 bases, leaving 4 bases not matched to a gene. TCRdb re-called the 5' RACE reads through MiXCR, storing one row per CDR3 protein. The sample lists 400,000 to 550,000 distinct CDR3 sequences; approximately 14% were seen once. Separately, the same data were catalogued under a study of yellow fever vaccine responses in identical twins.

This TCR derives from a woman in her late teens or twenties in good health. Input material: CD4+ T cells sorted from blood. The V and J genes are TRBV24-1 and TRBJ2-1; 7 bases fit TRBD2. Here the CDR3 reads CATSDRTSLNEQFF. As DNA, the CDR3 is TGTGCCACCAGTGATCGGACTAGTCTCAATGAGCAGTTCTTC.